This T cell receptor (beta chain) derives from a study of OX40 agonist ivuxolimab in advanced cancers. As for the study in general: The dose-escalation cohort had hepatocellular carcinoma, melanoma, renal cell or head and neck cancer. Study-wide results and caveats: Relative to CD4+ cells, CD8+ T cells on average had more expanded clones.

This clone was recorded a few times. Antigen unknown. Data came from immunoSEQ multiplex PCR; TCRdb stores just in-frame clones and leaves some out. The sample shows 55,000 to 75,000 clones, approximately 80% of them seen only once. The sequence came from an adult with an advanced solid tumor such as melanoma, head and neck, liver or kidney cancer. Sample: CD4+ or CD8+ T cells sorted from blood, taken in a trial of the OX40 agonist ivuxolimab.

This CDR3 is CASSEESTGVQPQHF. CDR3 coding DNA: TGTGCCAGCAGTGAAGAGAGTACAGGGGTTCAGCCCCAGCATTTT. The chain combines TRBV2 with TRBJ1-5, with 7 bases aligning to TRBD1. This CDR3 has 15 amino acids. V shed 1 base and J 6 bases; nucleotides not matched to a gene: 6. The germline V gene encodes CDR1 SNHLY and CDR2 FYNNEI.